This TCR beta chain was documented in a study of technical replicates of blood from four donors. Clones were read by immunoSEQ multiplex PCR, and TCRdb kept only the in-frame ones, dropping some. Of tens of thousands of clones listed, roughly 90% were seen once; the top ten hold roughly 4.2%. V lost 7 bases and J lost 2; bases outside the gene matches: 3. Germline CDR1 reads MNHNS; CDR2 reads SASEGT. The CDR3 totals 14 residues. The TCR sequence derives from a human donor in good health. Some clones in this sample may be carry-over from other donors' samples. The source material was PBMCs. The V gene is TRBV6-1, the J gene TRBJ2-3; 10 nucleotides agree with TRBD2. Here the CDR3 DNA reads TGTGCCAGCAAGCGGGAGGGCAACACAGATACGCAGTATTTT. As protein: CASKREGNTDTQYF.